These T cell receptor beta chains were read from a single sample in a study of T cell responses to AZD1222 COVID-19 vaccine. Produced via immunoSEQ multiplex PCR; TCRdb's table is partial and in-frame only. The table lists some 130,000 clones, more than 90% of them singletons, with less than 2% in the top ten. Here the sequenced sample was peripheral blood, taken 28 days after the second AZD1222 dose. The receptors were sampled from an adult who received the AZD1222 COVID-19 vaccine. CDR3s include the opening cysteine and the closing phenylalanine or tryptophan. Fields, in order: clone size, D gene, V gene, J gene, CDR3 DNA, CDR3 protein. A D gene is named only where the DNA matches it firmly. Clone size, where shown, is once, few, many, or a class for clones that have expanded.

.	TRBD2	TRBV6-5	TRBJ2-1	TGTGCCAGCAGTCCCTGGACTAGCGGGAACAATGAGCAGTTCTTC	CASSPWTSGNNEQFF
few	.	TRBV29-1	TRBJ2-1	TGCAGCGTTGAGAGGGTAAACGGGGACAATGAGCAGTTCTTC	CSVERVNGDNEQFF
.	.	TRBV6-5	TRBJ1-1	TGTGCCAGCAGTCCACACTGGGCCACTGAAGCTTTCTTT	CASSPHWATEAFF
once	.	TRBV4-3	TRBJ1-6	TGCGCCAGCAGCCAAGATAGGGGACGCCTTAATTCACCCCTCCACTTT	CASSQDRGRLNSPLHF
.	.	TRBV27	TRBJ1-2	TGTGCCAGCAGTTTATCTGCGTTCGGCTATGGCTACACCTTC	CASSLSAFGYGYTF
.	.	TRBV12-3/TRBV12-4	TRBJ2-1	TGTGCCAGCAGTCCCGCGGAATACAATGAGCAGTTCTTC	CASSPAEYNEQFF
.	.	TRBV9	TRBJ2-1	TGTGCCAGCAGCGTAGCCATATGGACAGTTCGTTCTGAGCAGTTCTTC	CASSVAIWTVRSEQFF
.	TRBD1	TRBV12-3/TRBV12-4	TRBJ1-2	TGTGCCAGCAGTTTTACAGGGGGTTATGGCTACACCTTC	CASSFTGGYGYTF
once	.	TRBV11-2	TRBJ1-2	TGTGCCAGCAGCGCCAAACAGGGACCCCTTGGCTACACCTTC	CASSAKQGPLGYTF
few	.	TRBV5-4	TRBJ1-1	TGTGCCAGCAGCGCCGCGGGGGGGAGGTCTGAAGCTTTCTTT	CASSAAGGRSEAFF
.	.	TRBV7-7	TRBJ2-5	TGTGCTAGCAGCTTAGCAGACAACGTAGGGCGAAAAGAGACCCAGTACTTC	CASSLADNVGRKETQYF
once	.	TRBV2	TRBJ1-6	TGTGCCAGCCTAAAGGCGGGGGCCCCTAATTCACCCCTCCACTTT	CASLKAGAPNSPLHF
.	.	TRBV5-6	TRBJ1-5	TGTGCCAGCAGCTTGGGCGATGGGAGTCAGCCCCAGCATTTT	CASSLGDGSQPQHF
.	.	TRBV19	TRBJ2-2	TGTGCCAGTAGGACTCTTCCGGACACCGGGGAGCTGTTTTTT	CASRTLPDTGELFF
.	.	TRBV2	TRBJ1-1	TGTGCCAGCAGCGTGAATTCGGACACTGAAGCTTTCTTT	CASSVNSDTEAFF
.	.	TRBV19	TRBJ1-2	TGTGCCAGTACTCATGACAGGAACTATGGCTACACCTTC	CASTHDRNYGYTF
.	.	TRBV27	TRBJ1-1	TGTGCCAGCAGTATTAAACCGAACACTGAAGCTTTCTTT	CASSIKPNTEAFF
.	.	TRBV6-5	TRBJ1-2	TGTGCCGCAAGCGGGACGCATTATGGCTACACCTTC	CAASGTHYGYTF
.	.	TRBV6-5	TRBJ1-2	TGTGCCAGCAGTACCCGAGGCAGGGGAAGGGGCTACACCTTC	CASSTRGRGRGYTF
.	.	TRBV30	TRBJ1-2	TGTGCCTGGAGTGTACAAGTGTTCTATGGCTACACCTTC	CAWSVQVFYGYTF
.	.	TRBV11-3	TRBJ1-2	TGTGCCAGCAGCTCCCGGACAGAAGCTAACTATGGCTACACCTTC	CASSSRTEANYGYTF
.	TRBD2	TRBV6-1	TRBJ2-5	TGTGCCAGCAGTGATTGGCGGGGGAGGGGAGAGACCCAGTACTTC	CASSDWRGRGETQYF
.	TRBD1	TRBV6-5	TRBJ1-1	TGTGCCAGCAGAGGACAGGGGGCGGTCACTGAAGCTTTCTTT	CASRGQGAVTEAFF
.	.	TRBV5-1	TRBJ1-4	TGCGCCAGCAGCTTGAGAAGTATGACGGGGAATAATGAAAAACTGTTTTTT	CASSLRSMTGNNEKLFF
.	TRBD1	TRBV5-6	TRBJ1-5	TGTGCCAGCAGCCCGGGGACAGGGACCCCCTTGGAATTT	CASSPGTGTPLEF
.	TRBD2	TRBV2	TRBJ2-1	TGTGCCAGCAGTTGGAGGCCACCGGGACTAGCAATCGACAATGAGCAGTTCTTC	CASSWRPPGLAIDNEQFF
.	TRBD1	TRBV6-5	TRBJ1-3	TGTGCCAGCAGTTTCAGGGGGCACTCTGGAAACACCATATATTTT	CASSFRGHSGNTIYF
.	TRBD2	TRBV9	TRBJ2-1	TGTGCCAGCAGCCCTCGTCAATCGGGGGGGAGGTTTGGGAATGAGCAGTTCTTC	CASSPRQSGGRFGNEQFF
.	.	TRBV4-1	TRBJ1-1	TGCGCCAGCAGCCAAGATAGGGCTGAAGCTTTCTTT	CASSQDRAEAFF
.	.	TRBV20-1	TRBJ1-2	TGCAGTGCCTACCGACCACAGTTCTACACCTTC	CSAYRPQFYTF
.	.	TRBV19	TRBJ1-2	TGTGCCAGTAGCCCGATGCAAGGGGGAAACTATGGCTACACCTTC	CASSPMQGGNYGYTF
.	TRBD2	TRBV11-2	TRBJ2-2	TGTGCCAGCAGCTTCCTAGCGGGAGGGCTAGGAGGCACCGGGGAGCTGTTTTTT	CASSFLAGGLGGTGELFF
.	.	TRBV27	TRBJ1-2	TGTGCCAGCAGTTTATCCCCTCTGGACGGATCCTATGGCTACACCTTC	CASSLSPLDGSYGYTF
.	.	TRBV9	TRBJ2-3	TGTGCCAGCAGCGTAGCCGATACGCAGTATTTT	CASSVADTQYF
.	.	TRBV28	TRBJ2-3	TGTGCCAGCAGTACCCGGAACACAGATACGCAGTATTTT	CASSTRNTDTQYF
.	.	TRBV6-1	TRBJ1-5	TGTGCCAGCAGTGATATCGGCAATCAGCCCCAGCATTTT	CASSDIGNQPQHF
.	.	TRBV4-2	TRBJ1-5	TGTGCCAGCAGCCGAGCGGGGGGGCCCCAGCATTTT	CASSRAGGPQHF
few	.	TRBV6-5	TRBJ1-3	TGTGCCAGCAGGCTGATACAGGGCTCTGGAAACACCATATATTTT	CASRLIQGSGNTIYF
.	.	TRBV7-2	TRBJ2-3	TGTGCCAGCAGCCTTTCTGTGGACACAGATACGCAGTATTTT	CASSLSVDTDTQYF
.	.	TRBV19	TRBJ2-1	TGTGCCAGTAGTAAGGTGGAGTCTGGGGAGCAGTTCTTC	CASSKVESGEQFF
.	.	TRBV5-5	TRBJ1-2	TGTGCCAGCAGCTTGGCCAGAGGGGCGGAGGGCTACACCTTC	CASSLARGAEGYTF
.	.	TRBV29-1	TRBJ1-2	TGCAGCGTTGAAAGGGCCTACTATGGCTACACCTTC	CSVERAYYGYTF
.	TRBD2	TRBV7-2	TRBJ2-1	TGTGCCAGCAGCTTCACGGGAGGGCCCGGCAATGAGCAGTTCTTC	CASSFTGGPGNEQFF
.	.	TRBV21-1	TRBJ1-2	TGTGCCAGCAGCAAAGCCGGTCGGGACAGAGCACACACCTTC	CASSKAGRDRAHTF
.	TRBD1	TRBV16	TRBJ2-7	TGTGCCAGCAGCCTTGACAGGGCCTCCTACGAGCAGTACTTC	CASSLDRASYEQYF
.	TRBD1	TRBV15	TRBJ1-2	TGTGCCACCAGCTCCACAGGGGAGGGCTACACCTTC	CATSSTGEGYTF
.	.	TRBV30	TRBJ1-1	TGTGCCTGGTCTCCCGGGGGGCAGGGTGAAGCTTTCTTT	CAWSPGGQGEAFF
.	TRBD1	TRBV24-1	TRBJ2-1	TGTGCCACCAGTGACCCGACAGGGATAGCATACGAGCAGTTCTTC	CATSDPTGIAYEQFF